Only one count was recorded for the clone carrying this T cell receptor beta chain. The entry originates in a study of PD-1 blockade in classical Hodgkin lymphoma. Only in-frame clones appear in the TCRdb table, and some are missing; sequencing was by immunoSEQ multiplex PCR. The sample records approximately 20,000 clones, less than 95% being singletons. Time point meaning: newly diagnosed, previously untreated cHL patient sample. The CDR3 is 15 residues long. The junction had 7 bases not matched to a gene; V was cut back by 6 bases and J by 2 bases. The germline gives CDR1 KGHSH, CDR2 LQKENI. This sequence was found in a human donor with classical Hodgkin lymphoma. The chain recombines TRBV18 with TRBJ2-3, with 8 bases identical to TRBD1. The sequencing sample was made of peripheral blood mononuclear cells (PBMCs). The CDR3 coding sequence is TGTGCCAGCTCCTGGACAGGGACCCTCACAGATACGCAGTATTTT. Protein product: CASSWTGTLTDTQYF. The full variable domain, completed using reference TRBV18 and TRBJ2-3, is NAGVMQNPRHLVRRRGQEARLRCSPMKGHSHVYWYRQLPEEGLKFMVYLQKENIIDESGMPKERFSAEFPKEGPSILRIQQVVRGDSAAYFCASSWTGTLTDTQYFGPGTRLTVL.